The clone carrying this T cell receptor beta chain was observed once. Its target is unknown. This sample was taken from a study of cytomegalovirus exposure and HLA in healthy donors. Study-wide findings and caveats: According to a later analysis, TCR clusters from the first cohort tended to co-occur in the approximately 130 validation repertoires. A few CMV-associated chains proved CMV antigen-specific in vitro. Some TCR beta chains (more than 150 of them) were listed as cytomegalovirus-associated.

TCRdb keeps only in-frame clones here, not all; method: immunoSEQ multiplex PCR. The sample holds 220,000 or so clones; around nine tenths are singletons and the top ten take approximately 1%. V was trimmed by 0 bases and J by 6 bases, leaving 20 bases between them. The germline CDR1 and CDR2 sequences are LGHNA and YNFKEQ. The CDR3 is 17 residues long. This chain connects TRBV4-2 to TRBJ1-2; TRBD1 might be the D (5 bases). The receptor's source is a woman aged 18 to 35 in good health and CMV-seronegative. Sequencing was performed on PBMCs. CDR3 bases: TGTGCCAGCAGCCAAGATTTATATGGGAAGACAGCCAATGGCTACACCTTC. Translating it yields CASSQDLYGKTANGYTF.